Below, 13 T cell receptor beta chains from the same sample are listed, as sequenced in a study of human T cells and chemical hapten exposure. TCRdb redid the calling of the RACE reads with MiXCR, one entry per CDR3 protein. The data show around 45,000 distinct CDR3 sequences, 3.5% to 4.5% seen once. This sample's time point: healthy volunteer bleed at 2 weeks. Whole blood that had not been fractionated was the source of extracted total RNA. Sequencing used whole blood. The receptors stem from a human donor in good health. Some clones in this sample may be carry-over from other donors' samples.

The chain links TRBV30 to TRBJ1-2; a weak D match, TRBD1 (5 bases). The CDR3 has 12 residues. V was pared by 4 bases and J by 7 bases, with 13 bases between. Germline CDR1 and CDR2: GTSNPN and SVGIG (reference sequence). CDR3 protein: CAWTAGTTGYTF. As DNA, the CDR3 is TGTGCCTGGACAGCAGGGACTACTGGCTACACCTTC.

Many counts were recorded for this clonotype. The chain joins TRBV4-1 to TRBJ2-4, with TRBD1 as a possible D gene (6 bases). Germline V CDR1 and CDR2: MGHRA, YSYEKL. The V end lost 1 base, the J end lost 0 bases, and 7 bases lay between the germline ends. This CDR3 has 15 amino acids. CDR3 sequence (DNA): TGCGCCAGCAGCCAAGGACAGGTAGCCAAAAACATTCAGTACTTC. Translation gives CASSQGQVAKNIQYF.

This clonotype has a handful of counts. The V and J genes are TRBV24-1 and TRBJ1-2; D gene uncertain. The V end lost 1 base, the J end lost 4 bases, and 3 bases lay between the germline ends. The CDR3 runs to 12 residues. Germline values: CDR1 KGHDR, CDR2 SFDVKD. CDR3 loop: CATSDFFYGYTF. The CDR3 DNA reads TGTGCCACCAGTGATTTCTTCTATGGCTACACCTTC.

This clonotype was counted many times. The rearrangement links TRBV20-1 to TRBJ1-5; 10 nucleotides agree with TRBD1. The CDR3 has 16 residues. Germline values: CDR1 DFQATT, CDR2 SNEGSKA (reference sequence). V trimming: 0 bases; J trimming: 7 bases; junction bases outside the gene matches: 9. The CDR3 sequence is CSARESGGQGRQPQHF. The CDR3 coding sequence is TGCAGTGCTAGAGAGAGTGGGGGACAGGGGAGACAGCCCCAGCATTTT.

This clonotype was detected many times. In nucleotides, the CDR3 is TGTGCCAGCAGCCAATTTACCAATGAGCAGTTCTTC. Translated, it gives CASSQFTNEQFF. The chain has TRBV3-1 and TRBJ2-1; the D is unclear. The CDR3 covers 12 residues. The V gene's germline CDR1 is LGHDT and CDR2 YNNKEL (reference sequence). Trimming shortened V by 2 bases and J by 6 bases, and 5 bases separated the two germline ends.

This clonotype occurred many times. The V and J genes are TRBV28 and TRBJ2-7; 9 bases line up with TRBD1. V trimming: 5 bases; J trimming: 5 bases; junction bases outside the gene matches: 10. This CDR3 region has 15 residues. Germline CDR1 MDHEN, CDR2 SYDVKM. The CDR3 loop is CASSPTGTGRHEQYF. For the CDR3, the DNA is TGTGCCAGCAGTCCTACCGGGACAGGGAGGCACGAGCAGTACTTC.

This clonotype has at least ten counts. This rearrangement joins TRBV6-5 to TRBJ2-7; D is ambiguous. The germline V and J ends were trimmed by 0 bases and 3 bases, with 18 bases remaining between them. Germline CDR1 and CDR2: MNHEY and SVGAGI. CDR3 length equals 17 residues. Here the CDR3 DNA reads TGTGCCAGCAGTTACTCTCAGCCCGCGGAGATATTCTACGAGCAGTACTTC. It codes for CASSYSQPAEIFYEQYF.

This chain connects TRBV25-1 to TRBJ1-6; 8 nucleotides match TRBD1. The trim removed 8 bases at V and 7 bases at J, leaving 10 bases unmatched. CDR3 length: 15 amino acids. Per germline, CDR1 MGHDK and CDR2 SYGVNS. CDR3 sequence reads: CASARPDRENSPLHF. DNA of the CDR3: TGTGCCAGCGCTCGGCCGGACAGGGAAAATTCACCCCTCCACTTT.

This clonotype was detected many times. This rearrangement joins TRBV5-1 to TRBJ2-7; D uncertain. Germline V gives CDR1 SGHRS, CDR2 YFSETQ. The CDR3 runs to 13 residues. Trimming shortened V by 8 bases and J by 7 bases, and 19 bases separated the two germline ends. The CDR3 DNA is TGCGCCAGGAGCCTCCGATTCGCGTGTGAGCAGTACTTC. Residues: CARSLRFACEQYF.

This clonotype has ten or more counts. The chain recombines TRBV6-1 with TRBJ1-3; D remains ambiguous. The CDR3 loop spans 13 amino acids. Germline-derived CDR1 and CDR2 are MNHNS and SASEGT. The V and J ends lost 5 bases and 3 bases respectively, with 8 bases between them. The CDR3 region is CASSTGYGNTIYF. CDR3 sequence (DNA): TGTGCCAGCAGTACGGGGTATGGAAACACCATATATTTT.

This clonotype was observed at least ten times. The rearrangement links TRBV7-3 to TRBJ1-1, with 9 bases fitting TRBD1. Germline V gene sequence: CDR1 SGHTA, CDR2 FQGTGA. There are 16 residues in the CDR3. V lost 5 bases to trimming and J lost 8 bases; unmatched junction nucleotides: 15. In DNA, the CDR3 is TGTGCCAGCAGCCGCGACAGGGGGGCCGGCGGTCAAGAAGCTTTCTTT. This encodes CASSRDRGAGGQEAFF.

Remarks on this clonotype: A much larger clone sits a single nucleotide away, making a read error possible. The CDR3 nucleotides are TGTGCCAGCAGCCCATCAGGGAGCTCCTACAAGCAGTACTTC. Protein product: CASSPSGSSYKQYF. This chain connects TRBV6-6 to TRBJ2-7; D may match TRBD1 or TRBD2 (5 bases each). CDR1 is MNHNY and CDR2 is SVGAGI in the germline V gene (reference sequence). The CDR3 has 14 amino acids.

This clonotype occurred many times. The V gene is TRBV29-1, the J gene TRBJ2-3; D is uncertain. This CDR3 has 12 residues. CDR1 SQVTM and CDR2 ANQGSEA come from the germline V gene. Trimming left V 5 bases short and J 0 bases short, with 6 bases between. This CDR3 reads CSVKPSTDTQYF. In nucleotides, the CDR3 is TGCAGCGTTAAGCCTAGCACAGATACGCAGTATTTT.